This T cell receptor (beta chain) was identified during a study of PD-1 blockade in classical Hodgkin lymphoma. The repertoire was sequenced with immunoSEQ multiplex PCR; TCRdb's copy has only in-frame clones and lacks some. The profile shows 100,000 to 120,000 clones, approximately 89% of them singletons. Study-wide results and limits: According to reports, newly diagnosed patients had lower baseline TCR diversity than healthy donors, and relapsed/refractory patients had lower baseline TCR diversity still.

Noted time point: cycle 4 day 1 (C4D1), after less than seven weeks of nivolumab. Autologous stem cell transplantation was followed by relapse in every patient, and brentuximab vedotin exposure varied. On this clone itself: Its antigen is as yet unknown.

Germline V lookup: CDR1 SGDLS, CDR2 YYNGEE. With V trimmed by 2 bases and J by 6 bases, 10 bases remained unmatched. The CDR3 is 15 amino acids. The source is a human donor with classical Hodgkin lymphoma. Sequenced here: peripheral blood mononuclear cells (PBMCs), sampled before the fourth cycle of nivolumab. V usage is TRBV9 and J usage is TRBJ2-7; 8 bases line up with TRBD2. The CDR3 here is CASSVSGTSRAEQYF. The CDR3 nucleotides are TGTGCCAGCAGCGTCTCCGGGACTAGTAGGGCCGAGCAGTACTTC.